The clone carrying this T cell receptor beta chain occurred many times. This sample is drawn from a study of molecular identifiers for immune sequencing clone quantification. MiXCR, applied by TCRdb to the PCR reads, yields one record per CDR3 protein. The table lists 50,000 or so distinct CDR3 sequences, almost 25% of them singletons, with around 1.9% in the top ten. The CDR3 spans 15 residues. V gave up 1 base and J gave up 0 bases, with 8 bases separating them. The germline CDR1 and CDR2 sequences are LGHNA and YSLEER. The sequencing sample was made of naive CD8+ T cells from blood, with Jurkat cell RNA spiked in. As for subset: FACS-sorted CD8+CD4-CCR7+CD45RA+ naive T cells. The rearrangement uses TRBV4-3 and TRBJ2-3, with a weak D call TRBD2 (5 bases). The TCR comes from a human donor in good health. Some libraries in this study had Jurkat cell RNA spiked in. This CDR3 is CASSQAGSSTDTQYF. The CDR3 nucleotides are TGCGCCAGCAGCCAAGCGGGATCTAGCACAGATACGCAGTATTTT.